Each of the 8 T cell receptor beta chains below was sequenced from the same sample in a study of T cell responses to AZD1222 COVID-19 vaccine (dated by TCRdb to about 2021). The time point label, read with the paper, signifies: baseline before first vaccination. The library was built by means of the immunoSEQ multiplex PCR assay. TCRdb limited this immuneACCESS table to in-frame rearrangements with V and J called. A share of clones is missing; checked studies link under half to unresolved V genes, and the rest is unexplained. Within this sample are approximately 110,000 clones, with roughly 88% of them counted one time only. About 6.2% of the sample is taken by the ten largest. The starting material was peripheral blood, obtained on day 0 of AZD1222 vaccination. The receptors were gathered from an adult in good health.

The rearrangement joins TRBV5-4 to TRBJ1-2; D is possibly TRBD1 (5 bases). Germline V gene lookup returns CDR1 SGHNT and CDR2 YYREEE (reference sequence). Trimming stripped 0 bases from V and 2 bases from J, with 14 bases between. CDR3 length equals 16 residues. DNA for the CDR3: TGTGCCAGCAGCTTGGGGGACCGAGGCTGGAACTATGGCTACACCTTC. Amino acids: CASSLGDRGWNYGYTF.

The chain employs TRBV7-2 and TRBJ2-7; maybe TRBD2 (6 bases). Trimming removed 5 bases at V and 0 bases at J, with 14 bases between. Germline loops: CDR1 SGHTA, CDR2 FQGNSA. CDR3 size: 15 residues. CDR3 loop: CASSTSGPSSYEQYF. The CDR3 bases are TGTGCCAGCAGCACCAGCGGGCCTAGCTCCTACGAGCAGTACTTC.

V and J are TRBV5-1 and TRBJ1-1; D is possibly TRBD1 (5 bases). V lost 0 bases and J lost 4, with 19 bases in between. From germline, CDR1 is SGHRS and CDR2 YFSETQ. The CDR3 loop spans 17 amino acids. In DNA, the CDR3 is TGCGCCAGCAGCTTGGTAGGGGTGGGGCAGATACCCACTGAAGCTTTCTTT. Amino acids: CASSLVGVGQIPTEAFF.

This clone turned up a few times. V and J are TRBV7-9 and TRBJ2-1; 9 bases match TRBD1. Per germline, CDR1 SEHNR and CDR2 FQNEAQ (reference sequence). V lost 4 bases, J lost 7 bases, and 8 bases stayed unmatched. This CDR3 has 15 residues. For the CDR3, the DNA is TGTGCCAGCAGCTCCCTGAACAGGGGGCGAAATGAGCAGTTCTTC. This encodes CASSSLNRGRNEQFF.

The rearrangement links TRBV6-2 or TRBV6-3 to TRBJ1-2; D not resolved. CDR3 length: 15 amino acids. The V gene lost 2 bases and the J gene lost 4 bases, with 14 bases spanning the gap. Germline V gene data show CDR1 as MNHEY and CDR2 as SVGEGT. CDR3 nucleotide sequence: TGTGCCAGCAGTTACAAGGGCTCCGCTTTCTATGGCTACACCTTC. Amino acid sequence: CASSYKGSAFYGYTF.

The chain couples TRBV11-1 to TRBJ2-3, with TRBD2 identical over 7 bases. V gave up 3 bases and J gave up 0 bases; unmatched junction bases: 6. The germline V gene has CDR1 SGHAT and CDR2 FQDESV (reference sequence). The length of the CDR3 is 16 residues. CDR3 nucleotides: TGTGCCAGCAGCTTCTCCAGCGGGGTTAGCACAGATACGCAGTATTTT. Its translation: CASSFSSGVSTDTQYF.

This sequence joins TRBV4-2 and TRBJ1-2; 9 positions agree with TRBD1. This CDR3 region has 15 residues. V dropped 4 bases and J dropped 3; count of bases not matched to a gene: 6. Per germline, CDR1 LGHNA and CDR2 YNFKEQ. This CDR3 is CASSPRQGEDYGYTF. CDR3 nucleotide sequence: TGTGCCAGCAGCCCCCGACAGGGGGAGGACTATGGCTACACCTTC.

DNA of the CDR3: TGTGCCAGCAGCTTAGTTTCAACGCCCCTGGGACAGGGGAGCTCTGGAAACACCATATATTTT. Translated, it gives CASSLVSTPLGQGSSGNTIYF. The J gene is TRBJ1-3, the V gene TRBV7-8; the match to TRBD1 covers 10 bases. There are 21 residues in the CDR3. Germline CDR1 reads SGHVS; CDR2 reads FQNEAQ. Germline trimming cut 1 base from V and 0 bases from J; bases unmatched to any gene: 15.